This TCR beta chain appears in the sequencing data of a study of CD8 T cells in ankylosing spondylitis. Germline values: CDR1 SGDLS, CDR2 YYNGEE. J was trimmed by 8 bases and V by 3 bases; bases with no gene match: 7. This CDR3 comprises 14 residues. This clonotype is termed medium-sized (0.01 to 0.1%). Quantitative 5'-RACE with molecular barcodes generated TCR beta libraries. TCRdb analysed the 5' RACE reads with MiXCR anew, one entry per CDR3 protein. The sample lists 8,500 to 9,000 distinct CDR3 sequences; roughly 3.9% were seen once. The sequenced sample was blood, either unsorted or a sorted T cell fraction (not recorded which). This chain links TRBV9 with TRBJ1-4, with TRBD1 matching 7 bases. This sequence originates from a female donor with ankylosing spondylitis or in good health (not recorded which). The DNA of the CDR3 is TGTGCCAGCAGCGGACAGGGAGAAAGCGAAAAACTGTTTTTT. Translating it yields CASSGQGESEKLFF.